This TCR beta chain was observed in a study of blood T cell repertoires in COVID-19. Study at large: Sites across the United States, Italy and Spain contributed samples from acute and convalescent COVID-19. Sources were T cells, B-cell-depleted T cells, or PBMCs; the material itself was cDNA or gDNA.

This clone was counted a single time. Germline V gene data show CDR1 as SEHNR and CDR2 as FQNEAQ (reference sequence). The V end was cut by 5 bases, the J end by 1 base, with 12 bases between. CDR3 size: 15 residues. As processed by the authors: Reference gene primers were amplified, and this amplification served to estimate nucleated cell counts. Clones were read by immunoSEQ multiplex PCR, and TCRdb kept only the in-frame ones, dropping some. V and J calls and clone size are those listed in that table; D and trimming were worked out from the DNA. This table has roughly 120,000 clones, 80% to 90% appearing once.

Sequenced input: peripheral blood. This rearrangement joins TRBV7-9 to TRBJ1-3; D ambiguous. The sequence was collected from a woman between 50 and 59 years old with acute or convalescent COVID-19. The CDR3 loop reads CASSPSRGSGNTIYF. CDR3 nucleotide sequence: TGTGCCAGCAGCCCCTCCCGAGGATCTGGAAACACCATATATTTT. Complete variable domain (other parts from reference TRBV7-9 and TRBJ1-3): DTGVSQNPRHKITKRGQNVTFRCDPISEHNRLYWYRQTLGQGPEFLTYFQNEAQLEKSRLLSDRFSAERPKGSFSTLEIQRTEQGDSAMYLCASSPSRGSGNTIYFGEGSWLTVV.